The 21 T cell receptor beta chains presented below share a single source sample, sequenced in a study of OX40 agonist ivuxolimab in advanced cancers. The assay was immunoSEQ multiplex PCR, and TCRdb's table has in-frame clones only and misses some. The data contain about 91,000 clones, around 84% of them singletons. The specimen comprised CD4+ or CD8+ T cells sorted from blood, sampled in a trial of the OX40 agonist ivuxolimab. These receptors were taken from an adult with an advanced solid tumor such as melanoma, head and neck, liver or kidney cancer.

The chain couples TRBV5-1 to TRBJ2-2; TRBD2 agrees at 10 bases. The CDR3 is made up of 16 amino acids. Germline lookup yields CDR1 SGHRS and CDR2 YFSETQ. Trimming at V came to 4 bases and at J to 2 bases, leaving 5 bases not matched to a gene. CDR3 sequence: CASSQWTSGNTGELFF. Here the CDR3 DNA reads TGCGCCAGCAGCCAATGGACTAGCGGAAACACCGGGGAGCTGTTTTTT.

The gene calls are TRBV9 and TRBJ2-1, with no clear D. V was shortened by 0 bases and J by 4 bases, with 8 bases between the two germline ends. From germline, CDR1 is SGDLS and CDR2 YYNGEE. CDR3 length equals 14 residues. The CDR3 is CASSVEGFYNEQFF. DNA of the CDR3: TGTGCCAGCAGCGTAGAGGGCTTTTACAATGAGCAGTTCTTC.

The chain combines TRBV7-8 with TRBJ2-2, with TRBD2 matching over 9 bases. J gave up 6 bases and V 6 bases, and 11 bases lay outside the gene matches. Germline CDR1 reads SGHVS; CDR2 reads FQNEAQ. This CDR3 contains 16 residues. The CDR3 region has the DNA TGTGCCAGCAGGGAGGGAGCGGGAGGTTGGCCCGGGGAGCTGTTTTTT. This codes for CASREGAGGWPGELFF.

The V and J genes are TRBV19 and TRBJ2-7; the match to TRBD2 covers 10 bases. Trimming at V came to 1 base and at J to 3 bases, leaving 9 bases not matched to a gene. The CDR3 extends over 17 amino acids. Germline CDR1 LNHDA, CDR2 SQIVND (reference sequence). CDR3 amino acids: CASSIGASGSKFYEQYF. The CDR3 DNA is TGTGCCAGTAGTATAGGGGCTAGCGGGAGCAAATTCTACGAGCAGTACTTC.

The V gene is TRBV7-8, the J gene TRBJ1-5, with 8 positions matching TRBD1. Per the germline V gene, CDR1 is SGHVS and CDR2 is FQNEAQ. The V gene end was trimmed by 5 bases and the J gene end by 4 bases; junction bases not matched to a gene: 10. CDR3 length: 16 residues. CDR3 nucleotide sequence: TGTGCCAGCAGCCCAGGGGGCAGGGTCAGTAATCAGCCCCAGCATTTT. Translation gives CASSPGGRVSNQPQHF.

The chain links TRBV18 to TRBJ2-7; 7 bases are a match to TRBD2. The CDR3 length is 13 residues. J gave up 3 bases and V 3 bases, and 2 bases lay outside the gene matches. Germline-derived CDR1 and CDR2 are KGHSH and LQKENI. The CDR3 DNA reads as TGTGCCAGCTCACCTGCTAGCGGCTACGAGCAGTACTTC. The encoded protein is CASSPASGYEQYF.

This rearrangement joins TRBV6-6 to TRBJ1-2; 7 bases map to TRBD1. Germline CDR1 and CDR2: MNHNY and SVGAGI (reference sequence). The CDR3 loop spans 12 amino acids. Trimming removed 5 bases from V and 11 bases from J; junction bases left unmatched: 8. The chain's CDR3 is CASSHRDSAYTF. As DNA, the CDR3 is TGTGCCAGCAGTCACCGGGACAGTGCTTACACCTTC.

V gene TRBV6-1 combines with J gene TRBJ2-3, with TRBD2 matching 9 bases. The CDR3 spans 15 residues. Germline V gives CDR1 MNHNS, CDR2 SASEGT. V was clipped by 2 bases and J by 6 bases; unmatched bases: 6. The CDR3 sequence is CASSESQSGRDTQYF. CDR3 nucleotide sequence: TGTGCCAGCAGTGAATCGCAAAGCGGGAGGGATACGCAGTATTTT.

This clone appeared a few times. The chain has TRBV11-2 and TRBJ1-4, with D possibly TRBD1 on 5 matching bases. This CDR3 has 15 residues. Trimming took off 5 bases at V and 0 bases at J, with 10 bases between the two ends. Germline loops: CDR1 SGHAT, CDR2 FQNNGV. CDR3 amino acids: CASSVGDATNEKLFF. CDR3 sequence (DNA): TGTGCCAGCAGCGTGGGGGACGCAACTAATGAAAAACTGTTTTTT.

The CDR3 sequence: CASSPRPGLAYNEQFF. In DNA form, the CDR3 reads TGTGCCAGCAGTCCGCGTCCGGGACTAGCCTACAATGAGCAGTTCTTC. This chain connects TRBV28 to TRBJ2-1, with TRBD2 identical over 8 bases. The J segment lost 2 bases and the V segment lost 5 bases, leaving 8 bases of the junction unmatched. Germline V gives CDR1 MDHEN, CDR2 SYDVKM. This CDR3 contains 16 residues.

This sequence joins TRBV5-1 and TRBJ1-6; the match to TRBD1 covers 8 bases. Losses at the gene ends were 6 bases for V and 7 bases for J; bases not matched to a gene: 9. From germline, CDR1 is SGHRS and CDR2 YFSETQ. The CDR3 loop spans 15 amino acids. The CDR3 loop reads CASISLRQGNSPLHF. In DNA, the CDR3 is TGCGCCAGCATCTCTTTGCGACAGGGGAATTCACCCCTCCACTTT.

V is TRBV7-2 and J is TRBJ2-1, with D perhaps matching TRBD1 (6 bases). V was cut by 2 bases and J by 6 bases, with 11 bases left in between. Germline V lookup: CDR1 SGHTA, CDR2 FQGNSA. There are 14 residues in the CDR3. The CDR3 DNA follows: TGTGCCAGCAGCTTATCTGGACAGTTCAATGAGCAGTTCTTC. Encoded protein: CASSLSGQFNEQFF.

This clone showed up just a few times. The V gene is TRBV19, the J gene TRBJ2-5; 7 positions agree with TRBD1. CDR3 length: 14 amino acids. CDR1 is LNHDA and CDR2 is SQIVND in the germline V gene (reference sequence). With 4 bases clipped from V and 5 bases from J, the junction kept 7 bases outside the gene matches. The chain's CDR3 is CASSTRQGTETQYF. CDR3 sequence (DNA): TGTGCCAGTAGTACCCGACAGGGTACGGAGACCCAGTACTTC. Full variable domain (missing parts from reference TRBV19 and TRBJ2-5): DGGITQSPKYLFRKEGQNVTLSCEQNLNHDAMYWYRQDPGQGLRLIYYSQIVNDFQKGDIAEGYSVSREKKESFPLTVTSAQKNPTAFYLCASSTRQGTETQYFGPGTRLLVL.

The chain joins TRBV7-2 to TRBJ2-7, with a weak D call TRBD1 (5 bases). This CDR3 has 15 residues. The V end was cut by 1 base, the J end by 4 bases, with 14 bases between. Per the germline V gene, CDR1 is SGHTA and CDR2 is FQGNSA. The CDR3 bases are TGTGCCAGCAGCTTAGTGGCAGGGTTTACATACGAGCAGTACTTC. This codes for CASSLVAGFTYEQYF.

The chain joins TRBV4-2 to TRBJ2-3, with 9 bases that match TRBD2. This CDR3 is 16 amino acids long. V lost 1 base to trimming and J lost 2 bases; unmatched junction nucleotides: 4. Per germline, CDR1 LGHNA and CDR2 YNFKEQ. CDR3 protein: CASSQALAGHTDTQYF. CDR3 sequence (DNA): TGTGCCAGCAGCCAAGCACTAGCGGGCCACACAGATACGCAGTATTTT.

With respect to this clone: Its ends do not fully match the called genes, so a read error is possible. The gene calls are TRBV5-1 and TRBJ2-2; 10 bases line up with TRBD2. This CDR3 comprises 16 residues. The germline V gene encodes CDR1 SGHRS and CDR2 YFSETQ. CDR3 amino acids: CASSPTSGANIGELFF. CDR3 sequence (DNA): TGCGCCAGCAGCCCTACTAGCGGGGCAAACATCGGGGAGCTGTTTTTT. The full variable domain, completed using reference TRBV5-1 and TRBJ2-2, is KAGVTQTPRYLIKTRGQQVTLSCSPISGHRSVSWYQQTPGQGLQFLFEYFSETQRNKGNFPGRFSGRQFSNSRSEMNVSTLELGDSALYLCASSPTSGANIGELFFGEGSRLTVL.

V is TRBV6-1 and J is TRBJ1-5; D is possibly TRBD1 (5 bases). The germline V gene encodes CDR1 MNHNS and CDR2 SASEGT. The CDR3 is 18 amino acids. V gave up 0 bases and J gave up 2 bases, with 17 bases separating them. In DNA form, the CDR3 reads TGTGCCAGCAGTGAAGCGCTTCGAACCGGGGGAGGCAATCAGCCCCAGCATTTT. This sequence encodes CASSEALRTGGGNQPQHF.

The rearrangement links TRBV19 to TRBJ1-2, with 8 positions matching TRBD1. The germline V gene has CDR1 LNHDA and CDR2 SQIVND (reference sequence). The CDR3 length is 14 residues. With V trimmed by 4 bases and J by 4 bases, 5 bases remained unmatched. The CDR3 sequence: CASSTPGTGYGYTF. Written as DNA, the CDR3 is TGTGCCAGTAGTACCCCCGGGACAGGCTATGGCTACACCTTC.

V usage is TRBV5-1 and J usage is TRBJ2-7, with 7 bases aligning to TRBD2. Germline CDR1 is SGHRS and CDR2 is YFSETQ. Trimming at V came to 0 bases and at J to 1 base, leaving 4 bases not matched to a gene. The CDR3 consists of 15 residues. CDR3 sequence: CASSLVIAGSYEQYF. CDR3 sequence (DNA): TGCGCCAGCAGCTTGGTAATAGCGGGTTCCTACGAGCAGTACTTC.

V usage is TRBV7-2 and J usage is TRBJ2-7; D remains unclear. Germline values: CDR1 SGHTA, CDR2 FQGNSA. This CDR3 has 15 residues. The V and J ends lost 0 bases and 2 bases respectively, with 11 bases between them. CDR3 protein: CASSLAIGSAYEQYF. CDR3 DNA: TGTGCCAGCAGCTTAGCGATAGGTTCGGCCTACGAGCAGTACTTC.

The J gene is TRBJ2-4, the V gene TRBV19; D is unresolved. From germline, CDR1 is LNHDA and CDR2 SQIVND (reference sequence). V gave up 7 bases and J gave up 0 bases, with 7 bases separating them. The CDR3 is 13 amino acids. The CDR3 reads CASMGLAKNIQYF. For the CDR3, the DNA is TGTGCCAGTATGGGCCTAGCCAAAAACATTCAGTACTTC.